The 25 T cell receptor beta chains below all came from one sample that was sequenced in a study of cytomegalovirus exposure and HLA in healthy donors. PCR involved 60 Vbeta and 13 Jbeta primers. Repertoires were generated with immunoSEQ multiplex PCR, while TCRdb's copy carries only in-frame clones and drops some. The sample lists approximately 110,000 clones; 76% were seen once. What was sequenced was PBMCs. These receptors came from a man aged 35 to 55 in good health and CMV-seropositive.

The chain recombines TRBV11-3 with TRBJ1-1, with D hard to call. Per the germline V gene, CDR1 is SGHNT and CDR2 is YENEEA. This CDR3 region has 15 residues. V was shortened by 5 bases and J by 0 bases, with 13 bases between the two germline ends. The CDR3 nucleotides read TGTGCCAGCAGCCCCCAGGCCCGAATGAACACTGAAGCTTTCTTT. It specifies CASSPQARMNTEAFF.

The genes are TRBV6-5 and TRBJ2-1, with D tentatively TRBD2 (6 bases). V was trimmed by 4 bases and J by 0 bases, leaving 10 bases between them. The germline gives CDR1 MNHEY, CDR2 SVGAGI. The CDR3 has 15 amino acids. The CDR3 sequence is CASSFGGDSYNEQFF. CDR3 sequence (DNA): TGTGCCAGCAGTTTCGGGGGTGACTCCTACAATGAGCAGTTCTTC.

V usage is TRBV5-8 and J usage is TRBJ2-2; weak D call: TRBD2 (6 bases). The CDR3 consists of 16 residues. The germline CDR1 and CDR2 sequences are SGHTS and YDEGEE. V was clipped by 2 bases and J by 3 bases, with 14 bases between them. CDR3 bases: TGTGCCAGCAGCTTCTATGGTAGCGGATACACCGGGGAGCTGTTTTTT. Its translation is CASSFYGSGYTGELFF.

This clone was observed once. The chain has TRBV18 and TRBJ1-1, with D uncertain. V lost 6 bases to trimming and J lost 7 bases, with 15 bases between them. The germline CDR1 and CDR2 sequences are KGHSH and LQKENI. The CDR3 has 13 residues. The CDR3 spells CASSDRGRHEAFF. As DNA, the CDR3 is TGTGCCAGCTCCGATAGAGGGAGGCATGAAGCTTTCTTT.

The CDR3 coding sequence is TGTGCCAGCAGGGGGCGCAGTACACCCCTCCACTTT. Translated: CASRGRSTPLHF. The chain couples TRBV6-6 to TRBJ1-6; possibly TRBD1 for D (5 bases). With 6 bases removed from V and 11 bases from J, the gap between germline ends came to 11 bases. CDR1 is MNHNY, CDR2 SVGAGI, per germline (reference sequence). The CDR3 has 12 residues.

V gene TRBV2 combines with J gene TRBJ1-5; a weak D match, TRBD1 (5 bases). Germline CDR1 SNHLY, CDR2 FYNNEI. This CDR3 has 15 residues. Trimming took off 5 bases at V and 6 bases at J, with 17 bases between the two ends. The CDR3 DNA is TGTGCCAGCAGTCTAACGGGGGGGGGAACTCAGCCCCAGCATTTT. Its protein is CASSLTGGGTQPQHF.

The chain couples TRBV29-1 to TRBJ1-1; D is uncertain. The CDR3 has 11 residues. Trimming left V 6 bases short and J 3 bases short, with 8 bases between. From germline, CDR1 is SQVTM and CDR2 ANQGSEA. DNA of the CDR3: TGCAGCGTGGAGTTCTACACTGAAGCTTTCTTT. Protein sequence: CSVEFYTEAFF.

The genes are TRBV6-5 and TRBJ1-6, with a weak D call TRBD1 (6 bases). CDR3 size: 16 residues. With 2 bases removed from V and 9 bases from J, the gap between germline ends came to 17 bases. Germline CDR1 reads MNHEY; CDR2 reads SVGAGI. The CDR3 bases are TGTGCCAGCAGTTACACCCAACAGGGATCAGGTTCACCCCTCCACTTT. This sequence encodes CASSYTQQGSGSPLHF.

The chain links TRBV19 to TRBJ2-7, with 9 bases identical to TRBD1. The CDR3 runs 16 residues. CDR1 and CDR2 from the germline V gene are LNHDA and SQIVND (reference sequence). Germline trimming cut 10 bases from V and 3 bases from J; bases unmatched to any gene: 16. The CDR3 here is CATQRAPGQGSYEQYF. In DNA, the CDR3 is TGTGCCACCCAGAGGGCTCCGGGACAGGGAAGCTACGAGCAGTACTTC.

This clone was counted once. J is TRBJ2-5 and V is TRBV9; D ambiguous. CDR3 length equals 14 residues. V lost 0 bases and J 1 base, leaving 7 bases between the germline ends. Per the germline V gene, CDR1 is SGDLS and CDR2 is YYNGEE. Here the CDR3 DNA reads TGTGCCAGCAGCGTAGGACACCTCCAAGAGACCCAGTACTTC. This translates into CASSVGHLQETQYF.

This clone was seen more than once but under ten times. J is TRBJ2-5 and V is TRBV4-2; the D is unclear. This CDR3 contains 14 residues. Germline V gives CDR1 LGHNA, CDR2 YNFKEQ. V lost 4 bases and J lost 0, with 9 bases in between. The CDR3 protein is CASSPVADQETQYF. The DNA for the CDR3 is TGTGCCAGCAGCCCTGTGGCAGACCAAGAGACCCAGTACTTC.

This clone turned up a few times. The chain uses TRBV30 and TRBJ1-6; D possibly corresponds to TRBD1 (6 bases). The CDR3 runs to 13 residues. V dropped 2 bases and J dropped 9 bases, with 11 bases sitting between them. Germline V gives CDR1 GTSNPN, CDR2 SVGIG (reference sequence). CDR3 sequence: CAWSSGGGSPLHF. In DNA form, the CDR3 reads TGTGCCTGGAGTTCGGGGGGCGGTTCACCCCTCCACTTT. Looking up the rest from reference TRBV30 and TRBJ1-6 gives the full variable domain: SQTIHQWPATLVQPVGSPLSLECTVEGTSNPNLYWYRQAAGRGLQLLFYSVGIGQISSEVPQNLSASRPQDRQFILSSKKLLLSDSGFYLCAWSSGGGSPLHFGNGTRLTVT.

The chain combines TRBV11-3 with TRBJ2-1; 9 bases agree with TRBD1. The germline CDR1 and CDR2 sequences are SGHNT and YENEEA. The CDR3 runs 14 residues. The trim removed 5 bases at V and 6 bases at J, leaving 5 bases unmatched. The CDR3 spells CASSITTGGNEQFF. The CDR3 coding sequence is TGTGCCAGCAGCATTACGACAGGGGGCAATGAGCAGTTCTTC.

J is TRBJ2-2 and V is TRBV5-1; 13 bases are a match to TRBD2. With 7 bases clipped from V and 11 bases from J, the junction kept 11 bases outside the gene matches. The CDR3 has 15 residues. CDR1 and CDR2 (germline): SGHRS, YFSETQ. The CDR3 reads CASGGLAGEGGELFF. The CDR3 coding sequence is TGCGCCAGCGGCGGACTAGCGGGAGAGGGGGGAGAGCTGTTTTTT.

About this clone: Other DNA sequences in the same sample also yield this CDR3. The chain combines TRBV2 with TRBJ2-7, with 11 bases lining up with TRBD2. Germline CDR1 is SNHLY and CDR2 is FYNNEI. The V and J ends lost 5 bases and 7 bases, in that order; junction bases with no gene match: 7. The length of the CDR3 is 14 residues. CDR3 amino acids: CASSLSGGAGEQYF. The CDR3 DNA follows: TGTGCCAGCAGTCTTAGCGGGGGGGCAGGTGAGCAGTACTTC.

This clone occurred once. The rearrangement joins TRBV7-2 to TRBJ1-5; D not resolved. This CDR3 comprises 15 residues. Trimming pared 5 bases from V and 1 base from J, leaving 12 bases between. The germline V gene encodes CDR1 SGHTA and CDR2 FQGNSA. This chain's CDR3 is CASSPLLASNQPQHF. In DNA, the CDR3 is TGTGCCAGCAGCCCGCTCTTAGCAAGCAATCAGCCCCAGCATTTT.

This sequence joins TRBV28 and TRBJ2-1; TRBD2 matches at 8 bases. The CDR3 contains 13 residues. Germline-derived CDR1 and CDR2 are MDHEN and SYDVKM. CDR3: CGTGGLPYNEQFF. CDR3 DNA sequence: TGTGGGACGGGGGGGCTTCCCTACAATGAGCAGTTCTTC.

The chain carries TRBV7-2 and TRBJ2-3; TRBD2 matches 8 bases. Trimming at V came to 5 bases and at J to 6 bases, leaving 10 bases not matched to a gene. Germline V gene sequence: CDR1 SGHTA, CDR2 FQGNSA. This CDR3 spans 15 amino acids. This CDR3 reads CASSPLAANRDTQYF. The CDR3 bases are TGTGCCAGCAGCCCACTAGCGGCGAACAGGGATACGCAGTATTTT.

The chain has TRBV5-6 and TRBJ2-6; D might be TRBD1 (5 bases). The CDR3 has 16 residues. Trimming removed 3 bases at V and 0 bases at J, with 10 bases between. Germline V gene sequence: CDR1 SGHDT, CDR2 YYEEEE. The CDR3 loop reads CASSWGVLSGANVLTF. The CDR3 DNA follows: TGTGCCAGCAGCTGGGGCGTACTCTCTGGGGCCAACGTCCTGACTTTC.

The V and J genes are TRBV10-1 and TRBJ1-1, with 7 positions matching TRBD1. V gave up 5 bases and J gave up 0 bases; unmatched junction bases: 12. This CDR3 has 17 residues. CDR1 and CDR2 from the germline V gene are WNHNN and SYGVQD (reference sequence). The CDR3, as DNA: TGCGCCAGCAGTAGACAGGGTCAGGAGGGCATGAACACTGAAGCTTTCTTT. Translating gives CASSRQGQEGMNTEAFF.

As DNA, the CDR3 is TGTGCCAGCAGCCCTATAGCGGGGGGGGACACCGGGGAGCTGTTTTTT. Amino acid sequence: CASSPIAGGDTGELFF. V is TRBV27 and J is TRBJ2-2; 11 nucleotides match TRBD2. The CDR3 has 16 amino acids. V gave up 6 bases and J gave up 3 bases; unmatched junction bases: 6. CDR1 and CDR2 from the germline V gene are MNHEY and SMNVEV (reference sequence).

This clone was recorded once. The rearrangement joins TRBV19 to TRBJ2-2; no clear D gene. V gave up 1 base and J gave up 1 base, with 4 bases separating them. The CDR3 covers 14 residues. Germline values: CDR1 LNHDA, CDR2 SQIVND (reference sequence). As DNA, the CDR3 is TGTGCCAGTAGTATAGTACAGAACACCGGGGAGCTGTTTTTT. Residues: CASSIVQNTGELFF. The complete variable domain, with remaining parts taken from reference TRBV19 and TRBJ2-2, reads DGGITQSPKYLFRKEGQNVTLSCEQNLNHDAMYWYRQDPGQGLRLIYYSQIVNDFQKGDIAEGYSVSREKKESFPLTVTSAQKNPTAFYLCASSIVQNTGELFFGEGSRLTVL.

This chain connects TRBV5-5 to TRBJ2-5; D uncertain. CDR1 SGHKS and CDR2 YYEKEE come from the germline V gene (reference sequence). This CDR3 spans 15 amino acids. V gave up 0 bases and J gave up 2 bases, with 11 bases separating them. The CDR3 bases are TGTGCCAGCAGCTTGGGCGGATCGGCACAAGAGACCCAGTACTTC. Translation: CASSLGGSAQETQYF.

This chain links TRBV18 with TRBJ1-2, with 9 bases identical to TRBD1. V shed 3 bases and J 0 bases; nucleotides not matched to a gene: 5. Germline V lookup: CDR1 KGHSH, CDR2 LQKENI. This CDR3 region has 16 residues. CDR3 sequence (DNA): TGTGCCAGCTCACCTCGGACAGGGGAAGCTAACTATGGCTACACCTTC. It is translated as CASSPRTGEANYGYTF.

The V gene is TRBV7-8, the J gene TRBJ2-1; 7 bases are a match to TRBD1. The germline CDR1 and CDR2 sequences are SGHVS and FQNEAQ. J gave up 7 bases and V 5 bases, and 5 bases lay outside the gene matches. This CDR3 is built from 13 residues. CDR3 amino acids: CASSLGTANEQFF. The CDR3 DNA reads as TGTGCCAGCAGCCTCGGGACAGCGAATGAGCAGTTCTTC.